The next 24 T cell receptor beta chains were all read from a single sample in a study of early T cells in non-severe SARS-CoV-2 infection. TCRdb re-analysed the 5' RACE reads in MiXCR, keeping a single row per CDR3 protein. The data show tens of thousands of distinct CDR3 sequences, 10% to 15% seen once. Source material: whole blood. The receptors come from an adult who was a healthcare worker with PCR-confirmed SARS-CoV-2 infection or an uninfected control (not recorded which).

The chain combines TRBV28 with TRBJ2-7; the match to TRBD1 covers 7 bases. CDR1 MDHEN and CDR2 SYDVKM come from the germline V gene. Trimming took 3 bases from V and 2 from J; bases not matched to a gene: 7. CDR3 length equals 15 residues. The CDR3 DNA reads as TGTGCCAGCAGTTTGTGGGCAGGGGGTACCTACGAGCAGTACTTC. Its protein product is CASSLWAGGTYEQYF.

The V and J genes are TRBV12-3 or TRBV12-4 and TRBJ2-6; D gene ambiguous. The V end lost 5 bases, the J end lost 0 bases, and 8 bases lay between the germline ends. CDR3 length equals 15 residues. The CDR3 sequence: CASSPWSSGANVLTF. The CDR3 DNA sequence: TGTGCCAGCAGTCCGTGGAGCTCTGGGGCCAACGTCCTGACTTTC.

Many counts were recorded for this clonotype. An end of the junction differs from the germline gene, which may be a read error. This chain joins TRBV20-1 and TRBJ1-5, with D maybe TRBD1 (5 bases). This CDR3 is 13 amino acids long. CDR1 and CDR2 (germline): DFQATT, SNEGSKA (reference sequence). The CDR3 bases are TGCAGTGCTGGGACGTCGAACAATCGGCCCCAGCATTTT. As protein: CSAGTSNNRPQHF.

V gene TRBV7-9 combines with J gene TRBJ2-5, with TRBD1 as a possible D gene (5 bases). Per germline, CDR1 SEHNR and CDR2 FQNEAQ (reference sequence). Trimming pared 4 bases from V and 4 bases from J, leaving 7 bases between. This CDR3 spans 12 amino acids. The CDR3 coding sequence is TGTGCCAGCAGCTGGGGCCCAGAGACCCAGTACTTC. Amino acids: CASSWGPETQYF.

The J gene is TRBJ2-3, the V gene TRBV27, with a weak D call TRBD2 (6 bases). V was pared by 8 bases and J by 2 bases, with 14 bases between. Germline V gives CDR1 MNHEY, CDR2 SMNVEV (reference sequence). This CDR3 contains 14 residues. The CDR3, as DNA: TGTGCCAGCGGGGAGGTTCCCCCCACAGATACGCAGTATTTT. This sequence encodes CASGEVPPTDTQYF.

This clonotype has a count of ten or more. This chain connects TRBV6-5 to TRBJ2-2; 8 bases match TRBD2. V shed 9 bases and J 2 bases; nucleotides not matched to a gene: 11. This CDR3 contains 16 residues. CDR1 is MNHEY, CDR2 SVGAGI, per germline. The CDR3 DNA follows: TGTGCCAGTGTGGCACTAGCGGCGCTAAACACCGGGGAGCTGTTTTTT. Translated, it gives CASVALAALNTGELFF.

Many counts were recorded for this clonotype. The CDR3 DNA is TGTGCCAGCAGTTTAACAGCCCCCTACGAGCAGTACTTC. Protein: CASSLTAPYEQYF. This rearrangement joins TRBV28 to TRBJ2-7; D unresolved. V dropped 2 bases and J dropped 2 bases, with 7 bases sitting between them. This CDR3 has 13 residues. The germline V gene has CDR1 MDHEN and CDR2 SYDVKM.

The chain is built from TRBV9 and TRBJ2-1, with D maybe TRBD1 (5 bases). There are 15 residues in the CDR3. V was shortened by 4 bases and J by 5 bases, with 16 bases between the two germline ends. Germline-derived CDR1 and CDR2 are SGDLS and YYNGEE. The chain's CDR3 is CASSPQGNNDNEQFF. In nucleotides, the CDR3 is TGTGCCAGCAGCCCTCAGGGCAACAATGACAATGAGCAGTTCTTC.

This clonotype came up a few times. The genes are TRBV10-3 and TRBJ2-7; 7 bases are a match to TRBD1. Germline V CDR1 and CDR2: ENHRY, SYGVKD. There are 14 residues in the CDR3. Unmatched junction bases numbered 7, after V lost 6 bases and J lost 2 bases. CDR3: CAIRGDSQTYEQYF. The CDR3 nucleotides read TGTGCCATCAGAGGGGACAGCCAGACCTACGAGCAGTACTTC.

This clonotype was seen ten or more times. This sequence joins TRBV7-8 and TRBJ1-4; D uncertain. Germline CDR1 SGHVS, CDR2 FQNEAQ. With 1 base removed from V and 8 bases from J, the gap between germline ends came to 14 bases. The CDR3 length is 15 residues. The CDR3 DNA follows: TGTGCCAGCAGCTTAGTACCCGCCCAAGGGGAAAAACTGTTTTTT. Translating gives CASSLVPAQGEKLFF.

In this sample, this clonotype turned up a few times. The chain recombines TRBV7-8 with TRBJ2-3; 7 positions match TRBD1. V trimming: 6 bases; J trimming: 4 bases; junction bases outside the gene matches: 7. The CDR3 spans 14 residues. The germline V gene encodes CDR1 SGHVS and CDR2 FQNEAQ. The CDR3: CASSLPDRADTQYF. The CDR3 DNA is TGTGCCAGCAGTTTACCCGACAGGGCAGATACGCAGTATTTT.

This rearrangement joins TRBV20-1 to TRBJ2-1; 10 bases map to TRBD2. The trim removed 4 bases at V and 0 bases at J, leaving 12 bases unmatched. Germline CDR1 reads DFQATT; CDR2 reads SNEGSKA (reference sequence). The CDR3 spans 18 residues. The CDR3, as DNA: TGCAGTGCTAATTTTGGACTAGCGGAACATAGCTCCTACAATGAGCAGTTCTTC. Translated, it gives CSANFGLAEHSSYNEQFF.

This clonotype was seen at least ten times. The gene calls are TRBV30 and TRBJ1-2; maybe TRBD1 (5 bases). The CDR3 runs to 12 residues. V was pared by 6 bases and J by 2 bases, with 10 bases between. From germline, CDR1 is GTSNPN and CDR2 SVGIG (reference sequence). This CDR3 reads CACSRDNYGYTF. The CDR3 DNA reads TGTGCCTGTTCCCGGGACAACTATGGCTACACCTTC.

Note on this clonotype: A single base separates this from a much larger clone, so it may be a read error. This chain joins TRBV12-3 or TRBV12-4 and TRBJ1-5; TRBD1 matches 9 bases. The CDR3 length is 15 residues. J was trimmed by 5 bases and V by 5 bases; bases with no gene match: 7. This CDR3 is CASSTGQGIDQPQHF. The CDR3 bases are TGTGCCAGCAGTACCGGACAGGGGATAGATCAGCCCCAGCATTTT.

The table lists this clonotype with many counts. This chain joins TRBV5-1 and TRBJ2-7, with TRBD1 identical over 7 bases. This CDR3 has 14 amino acids. V was clipped by 2 bases and J by 6 bases; unmatched bases: 8. The V gene's germline CDR1 is SGHRS and CDR2 YFSETQ. The DNA of the CDR3 is TGCGCCAGCAGCTTCCGGGACAGTTTCGGCGAGCAGTACTTC. It encodes CASSFRDSFGEQYF.

This clonotype was detected only a few times. This chain uses TRBV12-3 or TRBV12-4 with TRBJ2-6; D is unresolved. The CDR3 length is 17 residues. Trimming removed 3 bases from V and 1 base from J, with 13 bases in between. CDR3 in DNA: TGTGCCAGCAGTTTCGAAGCCCCCGTTTCTGGGGCCAACGTCCTGACTTTC. Residues: CASSFEAPVSGANVLTF.

This clonotype was counted at least ten times. This chain links TRBV27 with TRBJ2-5; D assignment may be TRBD1 or TRBD2 (7 bases each). The CDR3 spans 16 residues. Germline CDR1 and CDR2: MNHEY and SMNVEV (reference sequence). Trimming stripped 5 bases from V and 5 bases from J, with 21 bases between. CDR3 loop: CASSPWEGAFVETQYF. The DNA of the CDR3 is TGTGCCAGCAGTCCTTGGGAGGGGGCGTTTGTGGAGACCCAGTACTTC.

This sequence joins TRBV24-1 and TRBJ2-5; 11 nucleotides line up with TRBD2. Per the germline V gene, CDR1 is KGHDR and CDR2 is SFDVKD. J lost 4 bases, V lost 4 bases, and 4 bases had no gene match. The CDR3 runs 15 residues. DNA of the CDR3: TGTGCCACCAGTGAGGGAGGACTAGCGGGAGAGACCCAGTACTTC. This translates into CATSEGGLAGETQYF.

This clonotype was seen repeatedly, ten times or more. The chain uses TRBV25-1 and TRBJ2-2, with TRBD2 matching 7 bases. CDR1 is MGHDK and CDR2 is SYGVNS in the germline V gene. The CDR3 runs 16 residues. V lost 0 bases to trimming and J lost 4 bases; unmatched junction nucleotides: 5. CDR3 residues: CASSEYGGGVTGELFF. Here the CDR3 DNA reads TGTGCCAGCAGTGAATACGGCGGGGGAGTCACCGGGGAGCTGTTTTTT.

This clonotype was counted ten times or more. The V and J genes are TRBV11-2 and TRBJ2-1; D not resolved. The CDR3 covers 11 residues. Per germline, CDR1 SGHAT and CDR2 FQNNGV. The V end lost 2 bases, the J end lost 10 bases, and 6 bases lay between the germline ends. The CDR3 is CASSLNGEQFF. The CDR3 DNA reads TGTGCCAGCAGCTTAAACGGGGAGCAGTTCTTC.

This sequence joins TRBV19 and TRBJ2-7; 9 bases agree with TRBD1. The J segment lost 4 bases and the V segment lost 6 bases, leaving 4 bases of the junction unmatched. Germline V gene data show CDR1 as LNHDA and CDR2 as SQIVND (reference sequence). This CDR3 spans 13 amino acids. The CDR3 loop reads CASRGTGLYEQYF. CDR3 coding DNA: TGTGCCAGTAGGGGGACAGGGCTATACGAGCAGTACTTC.

V usage is TRBV20-1 and J usage is TRBJ1-5; 7 bases align to TRBD1. From germline, CDR1 is DFQATT and CDR2 SNEGSKA (reference sequence). The CDR3 has 17 residues. V lost 2 bases, J lost 3 bases, and 13 bases stayed unmatched. In DNA, the CDR3 is TGCAGTGCTAGAACTCCGACTGGGACAGTTTTCAATCAGCCCCAGCATTTT. Residues: CSARTPTGTVFNQPQHF.

This clonotype has at least ten counts. One end of the junction is discordant with germline, which a read error may explain. The chain joins TRBV7-7 to TRBJ2-1, with D unclear. The germline gives CDR1 SSHAT, CDR2 FNYEAQ (reference sequence). The CDR3 contains 13 residues. CDR3 nucleotide sequence: TGTGCTAGCAGCCTCGGGCCGATCAATGAGCAGTTCTTC. It is translated as CASSLGPINEQFF.

This clonotype showed up just a few times. V and J are TRBV29-1 and TRBJ2-7; D may be TRBD2 (6 bases). In germline, CDR1 is SQVTM, CDR2 ANQGSEA. Trimming cost V 4 bases and J 3 bases, with 13 bases left between them. The CDR3 has 13 residues. The DNA of the CDR3 is TGCAGCGTTGTAGCTGGGGGGAACTACGAGCAGTACTTC. It codes for CSVVAGGNYEQYF.